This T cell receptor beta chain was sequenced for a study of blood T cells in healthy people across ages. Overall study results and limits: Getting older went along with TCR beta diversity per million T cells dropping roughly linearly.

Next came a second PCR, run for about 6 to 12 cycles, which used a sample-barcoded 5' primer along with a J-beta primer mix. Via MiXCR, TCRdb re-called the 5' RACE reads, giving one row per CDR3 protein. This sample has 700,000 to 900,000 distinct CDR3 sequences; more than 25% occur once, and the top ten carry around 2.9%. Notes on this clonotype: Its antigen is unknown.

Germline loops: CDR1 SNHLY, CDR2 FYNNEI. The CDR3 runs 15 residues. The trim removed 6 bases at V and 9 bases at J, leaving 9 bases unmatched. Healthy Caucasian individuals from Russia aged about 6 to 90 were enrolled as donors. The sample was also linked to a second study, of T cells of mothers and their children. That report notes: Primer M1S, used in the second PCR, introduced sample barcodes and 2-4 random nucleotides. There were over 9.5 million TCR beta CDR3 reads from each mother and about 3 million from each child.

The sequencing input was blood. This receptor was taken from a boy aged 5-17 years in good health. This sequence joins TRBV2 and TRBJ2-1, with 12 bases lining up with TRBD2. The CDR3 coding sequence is TGTGCCAGCAGGGAGACTAGCGGGGGTACTATTGAGCAGTTCTTC. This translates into CASRETSGGTIEQFF.